This T cell receptor (beta chain) was observed in a study of shared clonotypes between healthy human individuals. For the study at large: With ages of 18 to 49, the donors were two women and three men. Each donor's CD8 memory used one plate, CD8 naive two, each CD4 subset three.

The CDR3 consists of 15 residues. The germline gives CDR1 LNHNV, CDR2 YYDKDF (reference sequence). Trimming took off 5 bases at V and 0 bases at J, with 11 bases between the two ends. The run depth of the assay was deep. Produced via immunoSEQ multiplex PCR; TCRdb's table is partial and in-frame only. The sample lists around 1.9 million clones, around 93% occurring once. A note on this clone: No antigen is known for it.

Whole-study results and caveats: Non-shared clonotypes had lower generation probabilities than those shared by all four donors.

Naive CD8 cells comprised CD45RO-negative, CCR7-positively selected cells, excluding terminally differentiated effector memory CD45RA+ cells. The specimen sequenced was naive CD8+ T cells from PBMCs. The clonotype was recovered from a man aged 18 to 30 in good health. Some clones in this sample may be carry-over from other donors' samples. The chain uses TRBV15 and TRBJ2-1; D remains unclear. CDR3 protein: CATSPDLASYNEQFF. In nucleotides, the CDR3 is TGTGCCACCAGCCCTGACCTCGCCTCCTACAATGAGCAGTTCTTC.